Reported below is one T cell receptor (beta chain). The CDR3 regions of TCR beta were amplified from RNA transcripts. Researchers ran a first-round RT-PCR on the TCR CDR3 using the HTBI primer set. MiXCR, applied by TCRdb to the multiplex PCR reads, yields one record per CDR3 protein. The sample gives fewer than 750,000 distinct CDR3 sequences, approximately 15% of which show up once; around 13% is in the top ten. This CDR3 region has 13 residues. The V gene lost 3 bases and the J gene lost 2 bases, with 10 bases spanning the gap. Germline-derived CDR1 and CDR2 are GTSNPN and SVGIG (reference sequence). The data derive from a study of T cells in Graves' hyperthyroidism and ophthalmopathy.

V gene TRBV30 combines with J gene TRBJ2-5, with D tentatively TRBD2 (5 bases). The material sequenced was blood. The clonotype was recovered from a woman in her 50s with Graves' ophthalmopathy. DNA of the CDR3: TGTGCCTGGAGCTTAGCGACACAAGAGACCCAGTACTTC. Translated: CAWSLATQETQYF.